One sample yielded the 30 T cell receptor beta chains listed below, sequenced in a study of blood T cells in healthy people across ages. Primed by a sample-barcoded 5' primer and a J-beta primer mix, a second PCR proceeded for 7 to 11 cycles. From the 5' RACE reads, TCRdb called clonotypes with MiXCR, one entry per CDR3 protein. Of hundreds of thousands of distinct CDR3 sequences in the sample, approximately 65% were seen once. Sequenced: blood. These receptors all stem from a man between 25 and 39 years old in good health.

The chain is built from TRBV20-1 and TRBJ1-2; a possible D gene is TRBD1 (5 bases). Trimming removed 0 bases from V and 8 bases from J, with 19 bases in between. The germline CDR1 and CDR2 sequences are DFQATT and SNEGSKA (reference sequence). The CDR3 contains 15 residues. CDR3 bases: TGCAGTGCTAGAGATCCCCGCCGGCCACGGGGCGGCTACACCTTC. It yields the protein CSARDPRRPRGGYTF.

This sequence joins TRBV12-3 or TRBV12-4 and TRBJ2-1, with D possibly matching TRBD2 (7 bases). V lost 7 bases, J lost 5 bases, and 21 bases lay in between. CDR3 length: 16 amino acids. CDR3 sequence: CASTKLGGRFNNEQFF. The CDR3 region has the DNA TGTGCCAGCACTAAATTGGGGGGGCGCTTTAACAATGAGCAGTTCTTC.

This clonotype was seen a handful of times. The rearrangement uses TRBV20-1 and TRBJ2-5, with 10 positions matching TRBD1. The CDR3 has 14 amino acids. Germline V CDR1 and CDR2: DFQATT, SNEGSKA (reference sequence). The V and J ends lost 2 bases and 5 bases, in that order; junction bases with no gene match: 5. CDR3 DNA sequence: TGCAGTGCTAGAAGGACAGGGGGGAGGGAGACCCAGTACTTC. It is translated as CSARRTGGRETQYF.

The rearrangement uses TRBV3-1 and TRBJ2-4; D is ambiguous. The V end lost 0 bases, the J end lost 13 bases, and 13 bases lay between the germline ends. Germline V gives CDR1 LGHDT, CDR2 YNNKEL (reference sequence). The length of the CDR3 is 13 residues. The chain's CDR3 is CASSQEEGFKQYF. CDR3 DNA: TGTGCCAGCAGCCAAGAGGAAGGATTCAAGCAGTACTTC.

This clonotype was seen more than once but under ten times. The chain is built from TRBV27 and TRBJ2-7; tentative D call: TRBD1 (6 bases). CDR1 is MNHEY and CDR2 is SMNVEV in the germline V gene (reference sequence). V lost 1 base, J lost 3 bases, and 10 bases lay in between. The CDR3 runs to 14 residues. CDR3 sequence: CASSLYGDNYEQYF. DNA of the CDR3: TGTGCCAGCAGTTTATATGGGGACAACTACGAGCAGTACTTC.

The gene calls are TRBV20-1 and TRBJ2-1, with 10 bases matching TRBD2. CDR1 is DFQATT, CDR2 SNEGSKA, per germline (reference sequence). This CDR3 spans 14 amino acids. With 6 bases clipped from V and 8 bases from J, the junction kept 10 bases outside the gene matches. CDR3 DNA: TGCAGTGCGCAGAGCGGGGGGGCTGTAGATGAGCAGTTCTTC. This sequence encodes CSAQSGGAVDEQFF.

This clonotype has a handful of counts. The DNA for the CDR3 is TGCAGTGCCGCGGGGGGCTGGGCGGGGCCGTACAATGAGCAGTTCTTC. Amino acids: CSAAGGWAGPYNEQFF. The V and J genes are TRBV20-1 and TRBJ2-1, with 8 bases lining up with TRBD2. Germline-derived CDR1 and CDR2 are DFQATT and SNEGSKA (reference sequence). This CDR3 comprises 16 residues. The V and J ends lost 6 bases and 4 bases, in that order; junction bases with no gene match: 14.

This chain uses TRBV7-2 with TRBJ1-5; a possible D gene is TRBD1 (5 bases). The germline V and J ends were trimmed by 2 bases and 4 bases, with 12 bases remaining between them. CDR3 length equals 15 residues. Germline assignment: CDR1 SGHTA and CDR2 FQGNSA. The CDR3 DNA follows: TGTGCCAGCAGCTTATTCCAGGGCGGGAATCAGCCCCAGCATTTT. Residues: CASSLFQGGNQPQHF.

V usage is TRBV14 and J usage is TRBJ2-7, with TRBD1 as a possible D gene (6 bases). The germline CDR1 and CDR2 sequences are SGHDN and FVKESK. Deletions cut 1 base from V and 6 bases from J, with 13 bases between. The CDR3 covers 14 residues. In DNA, the CDR3 is TGTGCCAGCAGCCAAGCAGGGCAGGGGCGCGAGCAGTACTTC. This encodes CASSQAGQGREQYF.

The chain employs TRBV7-9 and TRBJ2-3; D unclear. This CDR3 comprises 12 residues. Trimming cost V 1 base and J 7 bases, with 6 bases left between them. CDR1 is SEHNR and CDR2 is FQNEAQ in the germline V gene (reference sequence). The CDR3 is CASSLVENTQYF. The CDR3 DNA sequence: TGTGCCAGCAGCTTAGTAGAAAATACGCAGTATTTT.

This sequence joins TRBV4-3 and TRBJ2-1, with D unresolved. The V gene's germline CDR1 is LGHNA and CDR2 YSLEER. With 0 bases removed from V and 3 bases from J, the gap between germline ends came to 15 bases. This CDR3 contains 17 residues. The CDR3 DNA is TGCGCCAGCAGCCAAGATATTCTAGTAGCAGTCTACAATGAGCAGTTCTTC. Residues: CASSQDILVAVYNEQFF.

V is TRBV6-6 and J is TRBJ2-4; possible D gene TRBD2, 6 bases. V lost 2 bases and J lost 13, with 18 bases in between. Germline CDR1 MNHNY, CDR2 SVGAGI (reference sequence). The CDR3 spans 14 residues. In nucleotides, the CDR3 is TGTGCCAGCAGTTACCAACCAAGGGAGGCTGAGCAGTACTTC. The encoded protein is CASSYQPREAEQYF.

As concerns this clonotype: The junction departs from germline at one end; a sequencing error may be responsible. CDR3 sequence: CASSQGPDTQYF. The CDR3 coding sequence is TGTGCCAGCAGCCAAGGGCCAGATACGCAGTATTTT. The genes are TRBV4-3 and TRBJ2-3; D is uncertain. Germline V CDR1 and CDR2: LGHNA, YSLEER. The CDR3 contains 12 residues.

This clonotype was detected only a few times. The rearrangement uses TRBV9 and TRBJ2-3, with D perhaps TRBD1 (6 bases). This CDR3 is built from 16 residues. The V end lost 0 bases, the J end lost 0 bases, and 11 bases lay between the germline ends. The germline CDR1 and CDR2 sequences are SGDLS and YYNGEE. The CDR3 coding sequence is TGTGCCAGCAGCGTAGCTGGGGGACAAAGCACAGATACGCAGTATTTT. Its protein product is CASSVAGGQSTDTQYF.

The chain couples TRBV25-1 to TRBJ1-2; weak D call: TRBD1 (6 bases). Trimming pared 3 bases from V and 4 bases from J, leaving 12 bases between. The CDR3 spans 14 residues. The germline V gene encodes CDR1 MGHDK and CDR2 SYGVNS. The CDR3 DNA reads TGTGCCAGCAGTGAGATAATGGACAGCTATGGCTACACCTTC. Protein sequence: CASSEIMDSYGYTF.

J is TRBJ2-7 and V is TRBV7-9; D is undetermined. The CDR3 is made up of 11 amino acids. V was trimmed by 4 bases and J by 7 bases, leaving 8 bases between them. Per germline, CDR1 SEHNR and CDR2 FQNEAQ (reference sequence). In DNA, the CDR3 is TGTGCCAGCAGCTCTTCCCTTGAGCAGTACTTC. Its translation: CASSSSLEQYF.

Only one count was recorded for this clonotype. The chain carries TRBV27 and TRBJ1-2; 9 bases agree with TRBD1. This CDR3 has 14 residues. Per the germline V gene, CDR1 is MNHEY and CDR2 is SMNVEV (reference sequence). The junction had 9 bases not matched to a gene; V was cut back by 6 bases and J by 7 bases. The CDR3 nucleotides are TGTGCCAGCAGGGGCTCGACAGGGGGAGTTGGCTACACCTTC. This codes for CASRGSTGGVGYTF.

This clonotype was seen just once. V is TRBV27 and J is TRBJ1-1, with 7 nucleotides matching TRBD1. Germline CDR1 and CDR2: MNHEY and SMNVEV (reference sequence). J gave up 0 bases and V 4 bases, and 5 bases lay outside the gene matches. CDR3 length: 15 residues. CDR3 DNA: TGTGCCAGCAGTTCCCCGGGACAGCTGAACACTGAAGCTTTCTTT. This translates into CASSSPGQLNTEAFF.

The rearrangement uses TRBV12-3 or TRBV12-4 and TRBJ2-7; D is possibly TRBD1 (5 bases). The CDR3 extends over 15 amino acids. Trimming pared 4 bases from V and 0 bases from J, leaving 13 bases between. CDR3 region: CASSSHRTYSYEQYF. The DNA of the CDR3 is TGTGCCAGCAGTTCTCACAGGACGTACTCCTACGAGCAGTACTTC.

This sequence joins TRBV10-3 and TRBJ1-2, with TRBD1 as a possible D gene (5 bases). Germline-derived CDR1 and CDR2 are ENHRY and SYGVKD. V lost 6 bases, J lost 1 base, and 15 bases lay in between. The CDR3 is 15 residues long. DNA for the CDR3: TGTGCCATCAGGGGGGGGACCTTGGGTAACTATGGCTACACCTTC. Its protein is CAIRGGTLGNYGYTF.

The sample holds many counts of this clonotype. J is TRBJ1-2 and V is TRBV11-2, with a weak D call TRBD1 (6 bases). CDR3 length: 14 amino acids. V lost 3 bases and J lost 4, with 12 bases in between. Germline CDR1 is SGHAT and CDR2 is FQNNGV. CDR3 DNA sequence: TGTGCCAGCAGCTTGTCAGGGGTTGGCTATGGCTACACCTTC. This translates into CASSLSGVGYGYTF.

The gene calls are TRBV29-1 and TRBJ1-2, with unresolved D. CDR3 length: 14 amino acids. V gave up 4 bases and J gave up 3 bases, with 15 bases separating them. Germline V lookup: CDR1 SQVTM, CDR2 ANQGSEA. For the CDR3, the DNA is TGCAGCGTTGTTTTCCCCTCCGTGGACTATGGCTACACCTTC. Amino acid sequence: CSVVFPSVDYGYTF.

The chain uses TRBV5-1 and TRBJ2-7, with 10 bases lining up with TRBD1. The CDR3 has 14 amino acids. After removal of 1 base from V and 5 bases from J, the junction contained 3 bases not matched to a gene. From germline, CDR1 is SGHRS and CDR2 YFSETQ. CDR3 residues: CASSLRGQGHEQYF. The DNA of the CDR3 is TGCGCCAGCAGCTTGAGGGGACAGGGGCACGAGCAGTACTTC.

The chain links TRBV20-1 to TRBJ2-1, with D perhaps assigned TRBD1 or TRBD2 (6 bases each). Germline CDR1 is DFQATT and CDR2 is SNEGSKA (reference sequence). Trimming removed 4 bases from V and 4 bases from J, with 14 bases in between. This CDR3 region has 14 residues. CDR3 DNA: TGCAGTGCTACTTCGGGGGCCGCTTACAATGAGCAGTTCTTC. This codes for CSATSGAAYNEQFF.

The rearrangement joins TRBV11-2 to TRBJ2-1, with TRBD1 matching over 9 bases. The CDR3 consists of 14 residues. The germline V gene has CDR1 SGHAT and CDR2 FQNNGV. Trimming cost V 4 bases and J 8 bases; bases outside gene matches: 6. Here the CDR3 reads CASSSGQGSDEQFF. CDR3 DNA: TGTGCCAGCAGCTCCGGACAGGGGAGCGATGAGCAGTTCTTC.

The J gene is TRBJ2-4, the V gene TRBV2; D uncertain. The end of the DNA fits TRBJ2-7 better, so the J call may be wrong. Germline V lookup: CDR1 SNHLY, CDR2 FYNNEI. The CDR3 sequence is 19 residues long. Written as DNA, the CDR3 is TGTGCCAGCAGTGAACCAATCCTCGACCTCAGTCTTGGTTCAGACGAGCAGTACTTC. This encodes CASSEPILDLSLGSDEQYF.

This clonotype was observed a few times. CDR3 nucleotide sequence: TGTGCCAGCAATAAGGGGGCAGGGGCAGATACGCAGTATTTT. Its protein is CASNKGAGADTQYF. The chain is built from TRBV6-5 and TRBJ2-3, with 7 bases matching TRBD1. V lost 7 bases to trimming and J lost 4 bases; unmatched junction nucleotides: 8. Germline lookup yields CDR1 MNHEY and CDR2 SVGAGI. The CDR3 has 14 residues.

This clonotype was seen a single time. V and J are TRBV12-3 or TRBV12-4 and TRBJ1-2; D call uncertain. The CDR3 is made up of 14 amino acids. The V and J ends lost 5 bases and 2 bases respectively, with 12 bases between them. CDR3 loop: CASSPINLNYGYTF. CDR3 DNA sequence: TGTGCCAGCAGTCCTATTAACTTAAACTATGGCTACACCTTC.

The V and J genes are TRBV14 and TRBJ1-2; tentative D call: TRBD1 (5 bases). The CDR3 spans 15 residues. With 4 bases removed from V and 2 bases from J, the gap between germline ends came to 14 bases. The germline V gene has CDR1 SGHDN and CDR2 FVKESK. The CDR3 DNA follows: TGTGCCAGCAGCCCCCGACAGTTTTCAAACTATGGCTACACCTTC. It is translated as CASSPRQFSNYGYTF.

This clonotype was observed a few times. The chain couples TRBV15 to TRBJ2-6, with D possibly TRBD1 on 6 matching bases. Germline V CDR1 and CDR2: LNHNV, YYDKDF (reference sequence). The CDR3 has 18 residues. V dropped 8 bases and J dropped 0 bases, with 20 bases sitting between them. The CDR3: CATGNGGHDYSGANVLTF. The CDR3 DNA follows: TGTGCCACCGGGAATGGGGGACACGACTACTCTGGGGCCAACGTCCTGACTTTC.